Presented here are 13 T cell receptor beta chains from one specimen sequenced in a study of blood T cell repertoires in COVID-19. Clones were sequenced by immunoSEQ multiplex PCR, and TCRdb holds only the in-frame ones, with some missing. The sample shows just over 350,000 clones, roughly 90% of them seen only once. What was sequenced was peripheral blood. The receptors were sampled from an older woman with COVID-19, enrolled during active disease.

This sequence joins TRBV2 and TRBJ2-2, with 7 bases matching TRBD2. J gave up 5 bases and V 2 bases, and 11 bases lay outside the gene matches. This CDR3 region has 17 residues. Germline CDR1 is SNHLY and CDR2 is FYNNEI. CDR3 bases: TGTGCCAGCAGTGAAAAGGGGAGGGAACCGGGGACCGGGGAGCTGTTTTTT. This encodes CASSEKGREPGTGELFF.

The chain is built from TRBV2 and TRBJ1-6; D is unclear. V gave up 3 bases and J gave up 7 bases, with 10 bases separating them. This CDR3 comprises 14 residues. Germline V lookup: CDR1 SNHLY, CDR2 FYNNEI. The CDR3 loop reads CASSDRTWNSPLHF. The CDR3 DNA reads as TGTGCCAGCAGTGATCGGACTTGGAATTCACCCCTCCACTTT.

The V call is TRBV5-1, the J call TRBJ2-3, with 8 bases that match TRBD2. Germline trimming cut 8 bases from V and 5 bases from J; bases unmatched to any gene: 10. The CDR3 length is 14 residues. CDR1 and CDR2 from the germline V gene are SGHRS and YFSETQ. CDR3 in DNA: TGCGCCAGTTGCCCCGGGGGGGCGGTAGATACGCAGTATTTT. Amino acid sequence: CASCPGGAVDTQYF.

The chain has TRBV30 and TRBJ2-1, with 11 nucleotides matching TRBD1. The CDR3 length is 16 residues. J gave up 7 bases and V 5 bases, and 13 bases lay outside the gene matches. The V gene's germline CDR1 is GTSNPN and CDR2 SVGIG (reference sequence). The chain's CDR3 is CAWLSRRDRGMNEQFF. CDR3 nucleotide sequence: TGTGCCTGGCTCTCCCGCCGGGACAGGGGGATGAATGAGCAGTTCTTC.

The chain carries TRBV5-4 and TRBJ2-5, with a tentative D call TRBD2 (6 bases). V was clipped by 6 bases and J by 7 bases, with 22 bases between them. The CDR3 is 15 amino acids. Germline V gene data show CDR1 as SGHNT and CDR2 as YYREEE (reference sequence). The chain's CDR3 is CASTLLEAGHGTQYF. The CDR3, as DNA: TGTGCCAGCACCCTCCTCGAGGCGGGGCACGGGACCCAGTACTTC.

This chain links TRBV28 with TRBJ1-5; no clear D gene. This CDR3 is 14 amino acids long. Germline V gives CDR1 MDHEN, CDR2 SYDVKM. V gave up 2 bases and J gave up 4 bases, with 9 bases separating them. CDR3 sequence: CASSLDIRNQPQHF. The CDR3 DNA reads TGTGCCAGCAGTTTAGACATAAGGAATCAGCCCCAGCATTTT.

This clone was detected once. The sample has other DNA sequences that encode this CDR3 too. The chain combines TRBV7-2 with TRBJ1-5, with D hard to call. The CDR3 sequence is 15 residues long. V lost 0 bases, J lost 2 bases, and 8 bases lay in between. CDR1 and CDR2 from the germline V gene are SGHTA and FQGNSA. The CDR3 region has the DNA TGTGCCAGCAGCTTAGCGGGCCAGGGCAATCAGCCCCAGCATTTT. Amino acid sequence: CASSLAGQGNQPQHF.

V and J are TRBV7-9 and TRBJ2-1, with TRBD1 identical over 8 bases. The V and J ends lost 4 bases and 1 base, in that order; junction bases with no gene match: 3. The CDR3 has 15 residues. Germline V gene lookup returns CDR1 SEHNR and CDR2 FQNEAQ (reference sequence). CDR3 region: CASSSRQGSYNEQFF. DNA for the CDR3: TGTGCCAGCAGCTCCCGACAGGGGTCCTACAATGAGCAGTTCTTC.

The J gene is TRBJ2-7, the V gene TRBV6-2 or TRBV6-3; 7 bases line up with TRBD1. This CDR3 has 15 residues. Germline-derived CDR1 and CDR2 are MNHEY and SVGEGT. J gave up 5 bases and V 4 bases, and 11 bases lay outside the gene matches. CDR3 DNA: TGTGCCAGCAGTTCGACAGGGTCCCTAATCCACGAGCAGTACTTC. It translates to CASSSTGSLIHEQYF.

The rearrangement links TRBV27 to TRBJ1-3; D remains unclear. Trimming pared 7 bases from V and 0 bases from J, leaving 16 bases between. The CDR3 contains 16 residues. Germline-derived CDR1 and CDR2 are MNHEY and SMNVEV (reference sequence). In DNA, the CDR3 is TGTGCCAGCATTACTCCTGTTTTCAACTCTGGAAACACCATATATTTT. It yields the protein CASITPVFNSGNTIYF.

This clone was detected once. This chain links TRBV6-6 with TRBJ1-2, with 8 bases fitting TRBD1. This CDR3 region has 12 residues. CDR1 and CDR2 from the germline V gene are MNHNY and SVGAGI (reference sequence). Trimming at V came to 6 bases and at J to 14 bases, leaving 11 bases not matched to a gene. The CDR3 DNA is TGTGCCAGCAGCCCCGGACAGGGAAGTAGGACCTTC. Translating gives CASSPGQGSRTF.

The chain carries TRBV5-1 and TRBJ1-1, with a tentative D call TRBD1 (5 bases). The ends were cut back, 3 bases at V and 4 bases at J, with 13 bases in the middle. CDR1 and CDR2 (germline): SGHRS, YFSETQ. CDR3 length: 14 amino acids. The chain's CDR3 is CASSSIIGVTEAFF. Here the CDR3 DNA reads TGCGCCAGCAGCTCAATAATAGGGGTCACTGAAGCTTTCTTT.

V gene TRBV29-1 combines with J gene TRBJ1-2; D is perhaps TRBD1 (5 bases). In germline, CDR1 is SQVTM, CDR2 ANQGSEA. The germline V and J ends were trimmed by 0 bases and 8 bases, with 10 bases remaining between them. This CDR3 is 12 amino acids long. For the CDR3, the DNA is TGCAGCGTTGAAGATTATCCAGGGGGCTACACCTTC. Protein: CSVEDYPGGYTF.